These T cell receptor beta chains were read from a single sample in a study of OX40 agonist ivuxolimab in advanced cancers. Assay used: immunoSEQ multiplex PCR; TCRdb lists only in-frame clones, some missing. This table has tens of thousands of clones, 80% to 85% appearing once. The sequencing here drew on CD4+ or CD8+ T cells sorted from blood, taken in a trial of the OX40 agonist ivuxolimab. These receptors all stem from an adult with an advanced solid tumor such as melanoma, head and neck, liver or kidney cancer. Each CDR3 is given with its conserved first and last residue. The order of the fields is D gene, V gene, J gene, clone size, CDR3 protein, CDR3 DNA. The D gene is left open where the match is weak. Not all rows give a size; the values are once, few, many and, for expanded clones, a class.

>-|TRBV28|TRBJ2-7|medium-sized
CAIASGRDEQYF
TGTGCCATCGCTAGTGGGAGAGACGAGCAGTACTTC
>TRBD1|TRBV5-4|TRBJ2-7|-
CASSLQSGGLYEQYF
TGTGCCAGCAGCTTACAGTCAGGGGGCCTCTACGAGCAGTACTTC
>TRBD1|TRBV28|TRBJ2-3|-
CASSFLDREPTDTQYF
TGTGCCAGCAGTTTCCTAGACAGGGAACCCACAGATACGCAGTATTTT
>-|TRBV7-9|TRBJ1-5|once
CASSLGDHSNQPQHF
TGTGCCAGCAGCTTAGGAGACCATAGCAATCAGCCCCAGCATTTT
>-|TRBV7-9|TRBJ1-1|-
CASSLVLPAEAFF
TGTGCCAGCAGCTTAGTTCTCCCCGCTGAAGCTTTCTTT
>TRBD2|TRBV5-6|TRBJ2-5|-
CASSRGGRAPETQYF
TGTGCCAGCAGCCGAGGCGGGAGGGCCCCCGAGACCCAGTACTTC
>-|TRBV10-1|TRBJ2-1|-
CASSDRGRGSNEQFF
TGCGCCAGCAGTGATCGGGGCCGGGGATCGAATGAGCAGTTCTTC
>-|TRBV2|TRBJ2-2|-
CASMTDTGELFF
TGTGCCAGCATGACAGACACCGGGGAGCTGTTTTTT
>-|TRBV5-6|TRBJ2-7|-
CASSLFGPNVDEQYF
TGTGCCAGCAGCTTGTTTGGTCCCAATGTCGACGAGCAGTACTTC
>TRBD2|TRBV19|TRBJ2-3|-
CASNPGRADTQYF
TGTGCCAGTAACCCGGGGAGGGCCGATACGCAGTATTTT
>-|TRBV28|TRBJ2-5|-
CASSFQETQYF
TGTGCCAGCAGTTTCCAAGAGACCCAGTACTTC
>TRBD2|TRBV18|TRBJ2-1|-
CASSPPGLAGVEQFF
TGTGCCAGCTCACCCCCGGGACTAGCGGGAGTCGAGCAGTTCTTC
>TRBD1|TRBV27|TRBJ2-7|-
CASSPLGQGASYEQYF
TGTGCCAGCAGTCCCCTTGGACAGGGGGCCTCCTACGAGCAGTACTTC
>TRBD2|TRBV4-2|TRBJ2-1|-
CASSQGGGTSGSGEQFF
TGTGCCAGCAGCCAAGGAGGGGGGACTAGCGGGAGCGGTGAGCAGTTCTTC
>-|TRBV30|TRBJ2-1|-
CACPTTTYNEQFF
TGTGCCTGTCCGACTACCACCTACAATGAGCAGTTCTTC
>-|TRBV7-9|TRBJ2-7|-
CASSLDRTSYEQYF
TGTGCCAGCAGCTTAGACCGGACCTCCTACGAGCAGTACTTC
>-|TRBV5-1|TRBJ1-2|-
CASSLDSRRDGYTF
TGCGCCAGCAGCTTGGATAGCAGGCGGGATGGCTACACCTTC
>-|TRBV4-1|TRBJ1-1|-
CASSHPRGEPNTEAFF
TGCGCCAGCAGCCACCCTCGAGGGGAACCGAACACTGAAGCTTTCTTT
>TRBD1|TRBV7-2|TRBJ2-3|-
CASRDGQGADTQYF
TGTGCCAGCAGGGATGGACAGGGAGCAGATACGCAGTATTTT
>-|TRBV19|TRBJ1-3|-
CASSAVGNTIYF
TGTGCCAGTAGTGCGGTTGGAAACACCATATATTTT
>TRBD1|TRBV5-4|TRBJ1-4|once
CASSLARTGEEKLFF
TGTGCCAGCAGCTTGGCCCGGACAGGGGAGGAAAAACTGTTTTTT
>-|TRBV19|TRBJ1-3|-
CASSTAGWRGNTIYF
TGTGCCAGTAGTACCGCGGGATGGAGGGGAAACACCATATATTTT